The clone carrying this T cell receptor (beta chain) was counted many times. The antigen is not known. The data are from a study of Graves' ophthalmopathy and Graves' hyperthyroidism. RNA transcripts served as template for amplifying TCR beta CDR3 sequences. First-round RT-PCR relied on HTBI primers, and a second-round multiplex PCR came next. One entry per CDR3 protein results from TCRdb running MiXCR on the multiplex PCR reads. Among about 590,000 distinct CDR3 sequences listed, about 35% were seen once. Included hyperthyroidism patients were aged 18 to 65 and newly diagnosed (under 2 months' duration). Uncontrolled infections, other autoimmune diseases, pregnancy or lactation barred patients from enrollment. The CDR3 runs 13 residues. Germline-derived CDR1 and CDR2 are MNHEY and SVGAGI. V lost 2 bases and J lost 6, with 10 bases in between. Study outcomes and limitations: Most thyroid-expanded clonotypes exceeding 0.001 frequency were also found in blood. A roughly 84% specificity and roughly 90% sensitivity were achieved by a 13-signature model that separated ophthalmopathy from stable hyperthyroidism.

The clonotype was recovered from an adult man with Graves' hyperthyroidism. V and J are TRBV6-5 and TRBJ1-2; the D gene is possibly TRBD1 (6 bases). Source material: peripheral blood or thyroid tissue (not recorded which). CDR3 in amino acids: CASSYGGGHGYTF. DNA of the CDR3: TGTGCCAGCAGTTACGGCGGGGGGCATGGCTACACCTTC.